A single sample gave rise to the 22 T cell receptor beta chains below, sequenced in a study of beta chain features in type 1 diabetes. Sequencing targeted expressed TCRB transcripts, as all isolated RNA had been reverse transcribed. Clones were read by immunoSEQ multiplex PCR, and TCRdb kept only the in-frame ones, dropping some. This table has 40,000 to 45,000 clones, 45% to 50% appearing once. The sample consisted of central memory CD4+ T cells from blood. The source is a woman under 30 in good health.

The chain has TRBV5-1 and TRBJ2-2; 12 bases fit TRBD1. The CDR3 contains 18 residues. V lost 0 bases, J lost 3 bases, and 6 bases stayed unmatched. Per the germline V gene, CDR1 is SGHRS and CDR2 is YFSETQ. CDR3 coding DNA: TGCGCCAGCAGCTTGGACCCCGGGACAGGGGGCGACACCGGGGAGCTGTTTTTT. Its translation is CASSLDPGTGGDTGELFF.

The CDR3 sequence: CASSVVGRTTADTQYF. The CDR3 coding sequence is TGTGCCAGCAGCGTAGTAGGGAGAACTACAGCTGATACGCAGTATTTT. V and J are TRBV9 and TRBJ2-3, with a tentative D call TRBD2 (5 bases). The V gene's germline CDR1 is SGDLS and CDR2 YYNGEE. The CDR3 runs 16 residues. Trimming stripped 0 bases from V and 6 bases from J, with 17 bases between.

V gene TRBV6-5 combines with J gene TRBJ2-3; D is perhaps TRBD2 (5 bases). Trimming took off 5 bases at V and 3 bases at J, with 12 bases between the two ends. The CDR3 spans 14 residues. The germline V gene encodes CDR1 MNHEY and CDR2 SVGAGI. As DNA, the CDR3 is TGTGCCAGCAGTGCCGGGGTTCTGACAGATACGCAGTATTTT. Protein product: CASSAGVLTDTQYF.

The genes are TRBV20-1 and TRBJ2-1; D might be TRBD1 (6 bases). CDR3 length: 11 amino acids. The germline V and J ends were trimmed by 1 base and 10 bases, with 8 bases remaining between them. CDR1 is DFQATT and CDR2 is SNEGSKA in the germline V gene (reference sequence). The CDR3 spells CSARGGTEQFF. The CDR3, as DNA: TGCAGTGCTAGAGGTGGGACAGAGCAGTTCTTC.

The V and J genes are TRBV10-2 and TRBJ2-3; 13 nucleotides agree with TRBD2. The germline V gene has CDR1 WSHSY and CDR2 SAAADI. With V trimmed by 6 bases and J by 7 bases, 7 bases remained unmatched. This CDR3 comprises 15 residues. The CDR3 region is CASSKTSGGAYTQYF. CDR3 sequence (DNA): TGCGCCAGCAGCAAAACTAGCGGGGGGGCCTATACGCAGTATTTT.

CDR3 loop: CASSRTSGDYEQYF. Written as DNA, the CDR3 is TGTGCCAGCAGTAGGACTAGCGGGGACTACGAGCAGTACTTC. The chain couples TRBV27 to TRBJ2-7, with TRBD2 matching 12 bases. This CDR3 has 14 residues. Germline V gene lookup returns CDR1 MNHEY and CDR2 SMNVEV (reference sequence). Trimming cost V 5 bases and J 3 bases; bases outside gene matches: 2.

This clone appeared a few times. The J gene is TRBJ2-1, the V gene TRBV6-5; 7 nucleotides align to TRBD1. V dropped 7 bases and J dropped 8; count of bases not matched to a gene: 8. The CDR3 length is 13 residues. CDR1 and CDR2 from the germline V gene are MNHEY and SVGAGI. CDR3 loop: CASKGGQYDEQFF. The CDR3 coding sequence is TGTGCCAGCAAAGGGGGCCAATATGATGAGCAGTTCTTC.

In the case of this clone: No conserved phenylalanine or tryptophan ends this CDR3, so it is likely a read error. The chain couples TRBV7-2 to TRBJ1-5; a possible D gene is TRBD1 (5 bases). CDR1 is SGHTA, CDR2 FQGNSA, per germline. Trimming took off 5 bases at V and 1 base at J, with 15 bases between the two ends. The CDR3 runs to 16 residues. CDR3 in amino acids: CASSPGGGRSNQPQHL. CDR3 sequence (DNA): TGTGCCAGCAGCCCGGGGGGGGGACGGAGCAATCAGCCCCAGCATCTT.

The chain uses TRBV30 and TRBJ2-7; 8 nucleotides align to TRBD2. CDR3 length: 13 residues. CDR1 is GTSNPN, CDR2 SVGIG, per germline (reference sequence). The junction had 6 bases not matched to a gene; V was cut back by 3 bases and J by 5 bases. The CDR3 DNA is TGTGCCTGGAGCGTAGGCGGGAGGAACGAGCAGTACTTC. Amino acids: CAWSVGGRNEQYF. The full variable domain, completed using reference TRBV30 and TRBJ2-7, is SQTIHQWPATLVQPVGSPLSLECTVEGTSNPNLYWYRQAAGRGLQLLFYSVGIGQISSEVPQNLSASRPQDRQFILSSKKLLLSDSGFYLCAWSVGGRNEQYFGPGTRLTVT.

In this sample, this clone turned up a few times. The chain couples TRBV7-2 to TRBJ1-5; TRBD1 aligns across 7 bases. In germline, CDR1 is SGHTA, CDR2 FQGNSA. With V trimmed by 1 base and J by 10 bases, 4 bases remained unmatched. CDR3 length: 13 residues. CDR3 DNA: TGTGCCAGCAGCTTAGATCGACAGGGACCCCAGCATTTT. Protein sequence: CASSLDRQGPQHF.

This sequence joins TRBV19 and TRBJ1-1, with D maybe TRBD1 (5 bases). V was cut by 6 bases and J by 3 bases, with 20 bases left in between. The CDR3 spans 16 residues. CDR1 LNHDA and CDR2 SQIVND come from the germline V gene (reference sequence). CDR3 in amino acids: CASSPPRARVHTEAFF. The CDR3 coding sequence is TGTGCCAGTAGCCCACCTAGGGCCAGGGTGCACACTGAAGCTTTCTTT.

The chain links TRBV5-5 to TRBJ2-5; D gene uncertain. Germline-derived CDR1 and CDR2 are SGHKS and YYEKEE (reference sequence). V dropped 1 base and J dropped 1 base, with 11 bases sitting between them. The CDR3 length is 15 residues. This CDR3 reads CASSLSPVRQETQYF. The CDR3 DNA follows: TGTGCCAGCAGCTTGTCGCCAGTACGCCAAGAGACCCAGTACTTC.

A single count supports this clone. The chain employs TRBV6-5 and TRBJ1-1, with D unresolved. The CDR3 runs to 13 residues. CDR1 MNHEY and CDR2 SVGAGI come from the germline V gene. Trimming removed 8 bases at V and 0 bases at J, with 10 bases between. CDR3 sequence reads: CASRSVVNTEAFF. The DNA for the CDR3 is TGTGCCAGCCGGTCGGTAGTGAACACTGAAGCTTTCTTT.

There are a few counts of this clone. The chain uses TRBV19 and TRBJ2-7; 8 bases line up with TRBD2. The CDR3 loop spans 15 amino acids. V gave up 3 bases and J gave up 3 bases; unmatched junction bases: 7. Germline-derived CDR1 and CDR2 are LNHDA and SQIVND (reference sequence). The CDR3 loop is CASSMKVAGYYEQYF. Here the CDR3 DNA reads TGTGCCAGTAGTATGAAGGTAGCGGGATACTACGAGCAGTACTTC. The full variable domain, its missing parts supplied by reference TRBV19 and TRBJ2-7, is DGGITQSPKYLFRKEGQNVTLSCEQNLNHDAMYWYRQDPGQGLRLIYYSQIVNDFQKGDIAEGYSVSREKKESFPLTVTSAQKNPTAFYLCASSMKVAGYYEQYFGPGTRLTVT.

This chain uses TRBV27 with TRBJ2-1; D is perhaps TRBD2 (6 bases). V shed 5 bases and J shed 0 bases, with 11 bases lying between them. The CDR3 spans 15 residues. The germline V gene encodes CDR1 MNHEY and CDR2 SMNVEV (reference sequence). CDR3 DNA: TGTGCCAGCAGTAGTAGCGGCCTCTCCTACAATGAGCAGTTCTTC. Residues: CASSSSGLSYNEQFF.

In this sample, this clone turned up a few times. This chain connects TRBV27 to TRBJ2-7; D ambiguous. V lost 2 bases and J lost 2, with 7 bases in between. Germline CDR1 is MNHEY and CDR2 is SMNVEV (reference sequence). The CDR3 spans 13 residues. The DNA of the CDR3 is TGTGCCAGCAGTTTAGTACTAACCTACGAGCAGTACTTC. Its translation: CASSLVLTYEQYF.

This chain joins TRBV5-1 and TRBJ1-2; D ambiguous. CDR1 is SGHRS and CDR2 is YFSETQ in the germline V gene. The CDR3 contains 12 residues. V lost 0 bases and J 8 bases, leaving 8 bases between the germline ends. The chain's CDR3 is CASSLDAMGYTF. The CDR3 DNA sequence: TGCGCCAGCAGCTTGGACGCGATGGGCTACACCTTC.

This chain uses TRBV7-9 with TRBJ2-7; D is ambiguous. Germline V gene sequence: CDR1 SEHNR, CDR2 FQNEAQ (reference sequence). The CDR3 loop spans 11 amino acids. Trimming left V 1 base short and J 6 bases short, with 4 bases between. CDR3 sequence: CASSLVGEQYF. The CDR3 bases are TGTGCCAGCAGCTTAGTCGGCGAGCAGTACTTC.

The chain recombines TRBV2 with TRBJ2-5; no firm D call. The CDR3 is 14 amino acids. Trimming took off 2 bases at V and 1 base at J, with 8 bases between the two ends. Germline V lookup: CDR1 SNHLY, CDR2 FYNNEI. The CDR3 DNA follows: TGTGCCAGCAGTGAACTTAGCCCCCAAGAGACCCAGTACTTC. Translated, it gives CASSELSPQETQYF. The entire variable domain, with the rest obtained from reference TRBV2 and TRBJ2-5, is as follows: EPEVTQTPSHQVTQMGQEVILRCVPISNHLYFYWYRQILGQKVEFLVSFYNNEISEKSEIFDDQFSVERPDGSNFTLKIRSTKLEDSAMYFCASSELSPQETQYFGPGTRLLVL.

The chain combines TRBV2 with TRBJ2-5; no definite D call. The DNA end favors TRBJ2-7, so the J call may be wrong. The CDR3 loop spans 14 amino acids. The germline V gene encodes CDR1 SNHLY and CDR2 FYNNEI. The CDR3 nucleotides read TGTGCCAGCAGTGAAACGTTCCTCTCCTACGAGCAGTACTTC. Translation gives CASSETFLSYEQYF.

The rearrangement links TRBV9 to TRBJ2-7, with a possible D match to TRBD1 (6 bases). The germline V gene encodes CDR1 SGDLS and CDR2 YYNGEE. V was cut by 4 bases and J by 3 bases, with 11 bases left in between. The CDR3 loop spans 13 amino acids. CDR3 residues: CASSPQGGYEQYF. In nucleotides, the CDR3 is TGTGCCAGCAGCCCCCAAGGGGGCTACGAGCAGTACTTC.

A few counts support this clone. This chain links TRBV27 with TRBJ2-1, with 8 bases that match TRBD2. Unmatched junction bases numbered 6, after V lost 2 bases and J lost 0 bases. The length of the CDR3 is 17 residues. Germline lookup yields CDR1 MNHEY and CDR2 SMNVEV (reference sequence). This chain's CDR3 is CASSLRLSGSSYNEQFF. In nucleotides, the CDR3 is TGTGCCAGCAGTTTACGGCTAAGCGGGAGCTCCTACAATGAGCAGTTCTTC.